The 10 T cell receptor beta chains given below trace back to one sample, sequenced in a study of control samples from healthy donors and cancer patients. The data were produced by immunoSEQ multiplex PCR, yet TCRdb's version contains in-frame clones alone and is incomplete. The data contain 200,000 to 250,000 clones, around 94% of them singletons. Sequencing was performed on blood. The receptors were gathered from a man in his forties or fifties in good health.

V gene TRBV21-1 combines with J gene TRBJ2-7; the D call TRBD2 from the table was never checked on the DNA. TRBV21-1 is shown as a pseudogene. This CDR3 spans 12 amino acids. CDR3 region: CASKRRRGEQYF. CDR3 DNA: TGTGCCAGCAAGCGACGTCGGGGTGAGCAGTACTTC.

This clone was recorded once. The V gene is TRBV7-9, the J gene TRBJ2-7, with a tentative D call TRBD1 (6 bases). The length of the CDR3 is 14 residues. The germline CDR1 and CDR2 sequences are SEHNR and FQNEAQ (reference sequence). Trimming shortened V by 5 bases and J by 2 bases, and 13 bases separated the two germline ends. CDR3 region: CASSLPTGPYEQYF. The CDR3 DNA follows: TGTGCCAGCAGCCTACCGACAGGACCCTACGAGCAGTACTTC.

This clone was recorded once. The J gene is TRBJ2-3, the V gene TRBV5-1; 11 bases are a match to TRBD2. The V gene's germline CDR1 is SGHRS and CDR2 YFSETQ. The CDR3 loop spans 16 amino acids. V trimming: 4 bases; J trimming: 0 bases; junction bases outside the gene matches: 4. In DNA form, the CDR3 reads TGCGCCAGCAGCACTAGCGGGGGTGCTAGCACAGATACGCAGTATTTT. This gives the protein CASSTSGGASTDTQYF.

The genes are TRBV28 and TRBJ1-3, with a weak D call TRBD1 (5 bases). V lost 4 bases and J lost 3, with 13 bases in between. Germline CDR1 reads MDHEN; CDR2 reads SYDVKM. The CDR3 totals 15 residues. In nucleotides, the CDR3 is TGTGCCAGCAGTTCCGATGAGGGGCTTGGAAACACCATATATTTT. Translation: CASSSDEGLGNTIYF.

The table lists this clone with a count of one. V usage is TRBV24-1 and J usage is TRBJ2-3; 10 bases align to TRBD2. This CDR3 has 20 residues. V gave up 6 bases and J gave up 4 bases; unmatched junction bases: 21. Looked up from germline, CDR1 is KGHDR and CDR2 is SFDVKD. CDR3 residues: CATSRPPGIAGGGSPDTQYF. CDR3 DNA: TGTGCCACCAGTCGTCCGCCGGGGATAGCGGGGGGCGGTAGTCCAGATACGCAGTATTTT.

The rearrangement uses TRBV24-1 and TRBJ1-1; tentatively, D is TRBD1 (6 bases). CDR3 length equals 13 residues. Germline CDR1 reads KGHDR; CDR2 reads SFDVKD. V shed 1 base and J shed 10 bases, with 12 bases lying between them. The DNA of the CDR3 is TGTGCCACCAGTGATTTACGGGGGGCGGGAGCTTTCTTT. Translated: CATSDLRGAGAFF.

This chain uses TRBV5-4 with TRBJ2-3; D is ambiguous. Trimming shortened V by 4 bases and J by 1 base, and 10 bases separated the two germline ends. CDR1 and CDR2 (germline): SGHNT, YYREEE (reference sequence). CDR3 length equals 14 residues. The CDR3: CASSAKSGTDTQYF. CDR3 in DNA: TGTGCCAGCAGCGCAAAAAGTGGCACAGATACGCAGTATTTT.

This chain joins TRBV30 and TRBJ2-5; TRBD1 or TRBD2 may be the D gene (5 bases each). CDR1 and CDR2 from the germline V gene are GTSNPN and SVGIG (reference sequence). This CDR3 comprises 15 residues. The V gene lost 4 bases and the J gene lost 6 bases, with 21 bases spanning the gap. The CDR3 spells CAWTPGASIRKTQYF. The CDR3 DNA reads TGTGCCTGGACCCCTGGGGCTAGCATCCGCAAGACCCAGTACTTC.

V usage is TRBV4-3 and J usage is TRBJ1-1; TRBD1 matches 8 bases. Losses at the gene ends were 4 bases for V and 1 base for J; bases not matched to a gene: 14. This CDR3 is 18 amino acids long. Germline CDR1 is LGHNA and CDR2 is YSLEER. CDR3 coding DNA: TGCGCCAGCAGCCCCTCAGGACAGGGCCAAGGTAGGAACACTGAAGCTTTCTTT. Amino acid sequence: CASSPSGQGQGRNTEAFF.

CDR3 sequence reads: CASSLSDRGPYF. CDR3 sequence (DNA): TGTGCCAGCAGTTTATCGGACAGGGGCCCGTACTTC. The V call is TRBV28, the J call TRBJ2-7; 9 positions agree with TRBD1. Germline V lookup: CDR1 MDHEN, CDR2 SYDVKM. The CDR3 is made up of 12 amino acids. Losses at the gene ends were 1 base for V and 12 bases for J; bases not matched to a gene: 4.